This T cell receptor beta chain was profiled in a study of OX40 agonist ivuxolimab in advanced cancers. Sequencing was performed with immunoSEQ multiplex PCR; in TCRdb, only in-frame clones are kept and a portion is missing. The sample has around 70,000 clones, around 81% seen once; the top ten hold under 6%. CDR3 length: 15 residues. The chain uses TRBV21-1 and TRBJ1-2; the table's TRBD1 call for D was not verified on the DNA. TRBV21-1 is noted as a pseudogene. This sample comprised CD4+ or CD8+ T cells sorted from blood, obtained in a trial of the OX40 agonist ivuxolimab. The receptor was isolated from an adult with an advanced solid tumor such as melanoma, head and neck, liver or kidney cancer. The CDR3 DNA is TGTGCCAGCAGCCACTTGACAGGGGGGAGGTATGGCTACACCTTC. It encodes CASSHLTGGRYGYTF.